The clone carrying this T cell receptor (beta chain) was detected ten times or more. This entry is derived from a study of blood T cells in healthy people across ages. Together with a sample-barcoded 5' primer, a J-beta primer mix was included in a second PCR lasting about 6 to 11 cycles. Every cDNA molecule bore a tag from a template-switch adaptor containing 12 random nucleotides. From the 5' RACE reads, TCRdb called clonotypes with MiXCR, one entry per CDR3 protein. Here the sample spans more than 800,000 distinct CDR3 sequences, more than 25% being singletons. The trim removed 2 bases at V and 6 bases at J, leaving 8 bases unmatched. CDR3 size: 15 residues. Germline lookup yields CDR1 SGHTA and CDR2 FQGNSA.

This clonotype was sampled from an elderly woman in good health. Material: blood. V gene TRBV7-2 combines with J gene TRBJ2-7; 9 bases map to TRBD1. CDR3 bases: TGTGCCAGCAGCTTACGCCGGGACAGGGCAAGCGAGCAGTACTTC. Translating it yields CASSLRRDRASEQYF. Full variable domain (remainder filled in from reference TRBV7-2 and TRBJ2-7): GAGVSQSPSNKVTEKGKDVELRCDPISGHTALYWYRQSLGQGLEFLIYFQGNSAPDKSGLPSDRFSAERTGGSVSTLTIQRTQQEDSAVYLCASSLRRDRASEQYFGPGTRLTVT.